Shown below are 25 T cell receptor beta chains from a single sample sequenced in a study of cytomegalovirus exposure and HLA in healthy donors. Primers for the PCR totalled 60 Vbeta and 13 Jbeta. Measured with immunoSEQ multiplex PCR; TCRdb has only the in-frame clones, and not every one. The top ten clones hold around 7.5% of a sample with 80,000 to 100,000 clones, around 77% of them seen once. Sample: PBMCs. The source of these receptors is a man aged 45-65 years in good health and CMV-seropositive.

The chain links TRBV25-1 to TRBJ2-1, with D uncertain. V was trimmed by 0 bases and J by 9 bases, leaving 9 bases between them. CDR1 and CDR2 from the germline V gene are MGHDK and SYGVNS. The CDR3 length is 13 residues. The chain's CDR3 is CASSEYKRSEQFF. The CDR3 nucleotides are TGTGCCAGCAGTGAATATAAGCGTAGTGAGCAGTTCTTC.

CDR3 sequence reads: CAISEGERGYTF. The CDR3, as DNA: TGTGCCATCAGTGAAGGGGAAAGGGGCTACACCTTC. The chain couples TRBV10-3 to TRBJ1-2; D might be TRBD1 (5 bases). The germline CDR1 and CDR2 sequences are ENHRY and SYGVKD. Trimming stripped 3 bases from V and 8 bases from J, with 10 bases between. This CDR3 has 12 residues.

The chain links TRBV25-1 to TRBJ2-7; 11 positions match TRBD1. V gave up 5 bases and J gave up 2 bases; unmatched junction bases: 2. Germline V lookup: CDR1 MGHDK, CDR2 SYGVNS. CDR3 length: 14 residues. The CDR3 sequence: CASSPGQGAYEQYF. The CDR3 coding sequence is TGTGCCAGCAGTCCGGGACAGGGGGCCTACGAGCAGTACTTC.

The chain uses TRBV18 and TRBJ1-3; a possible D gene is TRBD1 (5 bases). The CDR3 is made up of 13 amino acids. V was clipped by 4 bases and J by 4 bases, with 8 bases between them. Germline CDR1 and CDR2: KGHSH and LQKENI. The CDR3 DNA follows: TGTGCCAGCTCACAGGGGTCCGGAAACACCATATATTTT. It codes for CASSQGSGNTIYF.

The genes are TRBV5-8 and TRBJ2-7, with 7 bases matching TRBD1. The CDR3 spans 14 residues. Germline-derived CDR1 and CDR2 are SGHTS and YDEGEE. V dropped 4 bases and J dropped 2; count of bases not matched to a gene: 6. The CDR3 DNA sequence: TGTGCCAGCAGCGAGGGACAGAGACCCTACGAGCAGTACTTC. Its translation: CASSEGQRPYEQYF.

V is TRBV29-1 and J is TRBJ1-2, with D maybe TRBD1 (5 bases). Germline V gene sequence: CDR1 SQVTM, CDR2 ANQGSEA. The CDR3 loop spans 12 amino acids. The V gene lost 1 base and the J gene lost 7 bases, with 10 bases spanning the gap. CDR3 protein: CSVEGQGCGYTF. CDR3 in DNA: TGCAGCGTTGAAGGGCAGGGATGTGGCTACACCTTC.

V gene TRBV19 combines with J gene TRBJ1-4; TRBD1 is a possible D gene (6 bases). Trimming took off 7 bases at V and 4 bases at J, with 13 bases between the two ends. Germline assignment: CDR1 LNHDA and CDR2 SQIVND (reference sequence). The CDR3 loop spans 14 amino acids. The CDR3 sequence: CASTSGVRNEKLFF. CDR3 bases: TGTGCCAGTACCTCAGGGGTTCGTAATGAAAAACTGTTTTTT.

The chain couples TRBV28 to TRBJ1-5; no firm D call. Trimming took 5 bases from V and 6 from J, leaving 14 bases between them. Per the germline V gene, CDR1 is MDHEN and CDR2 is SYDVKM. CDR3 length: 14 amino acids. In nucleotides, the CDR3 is TGTGCCAGCAGTGGGGTGGAGGGTACTCAGCCCCAGCATTTT. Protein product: CASSGVEGTQPQHF.

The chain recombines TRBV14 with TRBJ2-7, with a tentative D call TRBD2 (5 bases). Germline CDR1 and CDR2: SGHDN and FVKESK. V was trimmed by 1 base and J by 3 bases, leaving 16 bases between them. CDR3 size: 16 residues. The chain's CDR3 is CASSQGQWTDFYEQYF. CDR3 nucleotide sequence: TGTGCCAGCAGCCAAGGTCAATGGACTGATTTCTACGAGCAGTACTTC. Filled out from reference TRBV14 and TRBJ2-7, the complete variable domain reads EAGVTQFPSHSVIEKGQTVTLRCDPISGHDNLYWYRRVMGKEIKFLLHFVKESKQDESGMPNNRFLAERTGGTYSTLKVQPAELEDSGVYFCASSQGQWTDFYEQYFGPGTRLTVT.

The CDR3 DNA reads TGCGCCAGCAGCTTGCAGGGGGACAGAACTGGCTACACCTTC. Its protein is CASSLQGDRTGYTF. The chain joins TRBV5-1 to TRBJ1-2; TRBD1 matches at 7 bases. The J segment lost 7 bases and the V segment lost 1 base, leaving 7 bases of the junction unmatched. The germline V gene encodes CDR1 SGHRS and CDR2 YFSETQ. The CDR3 totals 14 residues.

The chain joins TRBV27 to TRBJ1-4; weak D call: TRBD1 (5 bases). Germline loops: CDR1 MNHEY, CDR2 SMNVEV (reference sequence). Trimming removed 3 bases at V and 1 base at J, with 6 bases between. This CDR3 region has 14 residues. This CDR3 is CASSFGGTNEKLFF. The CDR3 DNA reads TGTGCCAGCAGTTTCGGGGGAACTAATGAAAAACTGTTTTTT.

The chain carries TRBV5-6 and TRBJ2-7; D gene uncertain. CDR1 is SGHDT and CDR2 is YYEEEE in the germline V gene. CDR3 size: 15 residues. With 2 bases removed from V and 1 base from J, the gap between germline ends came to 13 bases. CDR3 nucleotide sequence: TGTGCCAGCAGCTTACCCCTCGACACTTCCTACGAGCAGTACTTC. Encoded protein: CASSLPLDTSYEQYF.

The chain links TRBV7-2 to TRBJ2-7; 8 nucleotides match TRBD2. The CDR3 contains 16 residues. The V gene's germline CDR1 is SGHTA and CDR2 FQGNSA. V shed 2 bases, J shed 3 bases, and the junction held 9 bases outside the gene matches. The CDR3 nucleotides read TGTGCCAGCAGCTTAAATAGCGGGGTTGCTTTCTACGAGCAGTACTTC. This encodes CASSLNSGVAFYEQYF.

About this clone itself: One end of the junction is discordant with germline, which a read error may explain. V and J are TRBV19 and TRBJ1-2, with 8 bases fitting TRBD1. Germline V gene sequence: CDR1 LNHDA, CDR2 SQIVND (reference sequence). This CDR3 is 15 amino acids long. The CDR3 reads CASSIVAGGDYGYPF. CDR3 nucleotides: TGTGCCAGTAGTATTGTGGCAGGGGGCGACTATGGCTACCCCTTC.

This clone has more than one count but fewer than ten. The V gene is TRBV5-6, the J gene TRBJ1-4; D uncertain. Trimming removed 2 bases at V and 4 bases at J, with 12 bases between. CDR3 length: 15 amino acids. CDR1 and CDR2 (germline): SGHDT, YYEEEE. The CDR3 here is CASSFIQDLNEKLFF. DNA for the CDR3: TGTGCCAGCAGCTTTATCCAGGATCTTAATGAAAAACTGTTTTTT.

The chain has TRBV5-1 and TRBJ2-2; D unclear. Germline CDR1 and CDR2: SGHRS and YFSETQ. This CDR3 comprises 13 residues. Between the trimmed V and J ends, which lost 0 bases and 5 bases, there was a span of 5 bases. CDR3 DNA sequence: TGCGCCAGCAGCTTGGAGCTAACCGGGGAGCTGTTTTTT. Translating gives CASSLELTGELFF.

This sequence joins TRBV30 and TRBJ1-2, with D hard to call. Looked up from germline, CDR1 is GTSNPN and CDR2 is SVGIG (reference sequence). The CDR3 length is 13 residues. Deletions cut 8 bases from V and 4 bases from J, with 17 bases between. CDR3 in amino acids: CARYELMSYGYTF. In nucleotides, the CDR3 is TGTGCCCGGTACGAATTAATGTCCTATGGCTACACCTTC.

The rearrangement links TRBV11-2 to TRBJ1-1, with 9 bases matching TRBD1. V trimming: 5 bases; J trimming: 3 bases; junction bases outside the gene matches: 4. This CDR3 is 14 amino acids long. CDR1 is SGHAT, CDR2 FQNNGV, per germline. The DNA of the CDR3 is TGTGCCAGCAGCGGGACAGGGATGGACACTGAAGCTTTCTTT. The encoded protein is CASSGTGMDTEAFF.

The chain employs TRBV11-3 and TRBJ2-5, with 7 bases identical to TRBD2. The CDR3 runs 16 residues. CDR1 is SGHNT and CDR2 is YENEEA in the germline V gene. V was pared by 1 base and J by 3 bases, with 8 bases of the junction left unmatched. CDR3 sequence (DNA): TGTGCCAGCAGCTTAGGGGTGGGAGGGGTGGAAGAGACCCAGTACTTC. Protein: CASSLGVGGVEETQYF.

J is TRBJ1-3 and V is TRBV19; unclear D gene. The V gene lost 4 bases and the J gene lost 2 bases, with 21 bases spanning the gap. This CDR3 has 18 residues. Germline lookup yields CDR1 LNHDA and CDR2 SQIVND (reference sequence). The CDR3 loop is CASSTYPPLQTPGNTIYF. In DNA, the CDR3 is TGTGCCAGTAGTACCTATCCACCCCTTCAAACTCCTGGAAACACCATATATTTT. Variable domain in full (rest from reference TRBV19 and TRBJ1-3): DGGITQSPKYLFRKEGQNVTLSCEQNLNHDAMYWYRQDPGQGLRLIYYSQIVNDFQKGDIAEGYSVSREKKESFPLTVTSAQKNPTAFYLCASSTYPPLQTPGNTIYFGEGSWLTVV.

The CDR3 nucleotides read TGTGCCAGCAGTTTTGAGACAGGGAGGACCGGGGAGCTGTTTTTT. It is translated as CASSFETGRTGELFF. This chain uses TRBV27 with TRBJ2-2; perhaps TRBD1 as D (7 bases). Germline V gene sequence: CDR1 MNHEY, CDR2 SMNVEV (reference sequence). Trimming removed 3 bases from V and 5 bases from J, with 13 bases in between. There are 15 residues in the CDR3.

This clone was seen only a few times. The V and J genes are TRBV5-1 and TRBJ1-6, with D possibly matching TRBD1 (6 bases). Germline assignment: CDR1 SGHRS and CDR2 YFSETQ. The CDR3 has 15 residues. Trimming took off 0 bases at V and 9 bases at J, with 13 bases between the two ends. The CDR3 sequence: CASSLGAGVGSPLHF. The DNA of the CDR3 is TGCGCCAGCAGCTTGGGGGCAGGGGTCGGTTCACCCCTCCACTTT.

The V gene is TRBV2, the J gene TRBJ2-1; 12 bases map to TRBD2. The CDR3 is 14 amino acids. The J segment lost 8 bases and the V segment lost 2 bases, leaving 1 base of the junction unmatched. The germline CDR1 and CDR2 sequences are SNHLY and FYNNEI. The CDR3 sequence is CASSELAGGYEQFF. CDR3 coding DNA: TGTGCCAGCAGTGAACTAGCGGGGGGGTATGAGCAGTTCTTC.

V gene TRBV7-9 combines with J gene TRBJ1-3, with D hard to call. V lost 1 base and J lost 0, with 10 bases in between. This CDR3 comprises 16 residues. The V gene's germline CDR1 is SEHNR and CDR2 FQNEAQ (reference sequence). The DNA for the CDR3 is TGTGCCAGCAGCTTAGGGGCGCCGGACTCTGGAAACACCATATATTTT. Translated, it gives CASSLGAPDSGNTIYF.

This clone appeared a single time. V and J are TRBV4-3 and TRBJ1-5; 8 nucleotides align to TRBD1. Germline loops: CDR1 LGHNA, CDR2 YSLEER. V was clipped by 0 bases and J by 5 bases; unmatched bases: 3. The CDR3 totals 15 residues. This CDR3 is CASSQDGRGHQPQHF. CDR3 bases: TGCGCCAGCAGCCAAGACGGCAGGGGGCATCAGCCCCAGCATTTT.